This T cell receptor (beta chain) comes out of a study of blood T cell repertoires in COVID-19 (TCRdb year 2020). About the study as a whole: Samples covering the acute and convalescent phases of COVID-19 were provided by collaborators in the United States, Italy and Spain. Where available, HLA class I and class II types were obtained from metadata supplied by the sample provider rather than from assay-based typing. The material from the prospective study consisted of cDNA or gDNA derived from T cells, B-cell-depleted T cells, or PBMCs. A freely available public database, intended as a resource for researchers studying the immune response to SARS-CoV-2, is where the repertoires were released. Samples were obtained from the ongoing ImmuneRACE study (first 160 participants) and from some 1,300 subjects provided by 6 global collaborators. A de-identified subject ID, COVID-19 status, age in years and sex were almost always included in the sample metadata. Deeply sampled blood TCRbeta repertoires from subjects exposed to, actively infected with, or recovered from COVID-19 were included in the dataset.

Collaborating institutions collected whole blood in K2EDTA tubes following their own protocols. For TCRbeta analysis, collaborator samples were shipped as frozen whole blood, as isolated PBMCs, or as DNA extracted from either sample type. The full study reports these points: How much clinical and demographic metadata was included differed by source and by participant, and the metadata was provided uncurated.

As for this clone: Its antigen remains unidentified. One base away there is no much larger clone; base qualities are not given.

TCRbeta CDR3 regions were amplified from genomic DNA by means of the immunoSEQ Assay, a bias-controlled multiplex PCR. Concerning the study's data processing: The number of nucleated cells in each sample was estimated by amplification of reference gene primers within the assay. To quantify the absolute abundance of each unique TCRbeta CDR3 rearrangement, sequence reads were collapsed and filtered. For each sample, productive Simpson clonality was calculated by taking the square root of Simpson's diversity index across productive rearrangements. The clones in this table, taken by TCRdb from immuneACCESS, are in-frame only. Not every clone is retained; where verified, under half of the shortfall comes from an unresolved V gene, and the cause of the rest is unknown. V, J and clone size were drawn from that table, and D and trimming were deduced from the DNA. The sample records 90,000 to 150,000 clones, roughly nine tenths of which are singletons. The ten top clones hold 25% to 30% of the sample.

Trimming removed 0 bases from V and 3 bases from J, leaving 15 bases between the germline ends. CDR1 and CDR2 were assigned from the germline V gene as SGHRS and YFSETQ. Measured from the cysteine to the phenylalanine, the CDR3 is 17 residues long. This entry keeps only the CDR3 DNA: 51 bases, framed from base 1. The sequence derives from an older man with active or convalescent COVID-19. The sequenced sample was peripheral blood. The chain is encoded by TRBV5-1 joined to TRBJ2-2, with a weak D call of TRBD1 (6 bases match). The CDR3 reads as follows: CASSLAIPGVDTGELFF. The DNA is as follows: TGCGCCAGCAGCTTGGCCATACCAGGGGTGGACACCGGGGAGCTGTTTTTT. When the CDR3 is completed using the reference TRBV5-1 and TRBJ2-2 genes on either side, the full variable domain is KAGVTQTPRYLIKTRGQQVTLSCSPISGHRSVSWYQQTPGQGLQFLFEYFSETQRNKGNFPGRFSGRQFSNSRSEMNVSTLELGDSALYLCASSLAIPGVDTGELFFGEGSRLTVL.